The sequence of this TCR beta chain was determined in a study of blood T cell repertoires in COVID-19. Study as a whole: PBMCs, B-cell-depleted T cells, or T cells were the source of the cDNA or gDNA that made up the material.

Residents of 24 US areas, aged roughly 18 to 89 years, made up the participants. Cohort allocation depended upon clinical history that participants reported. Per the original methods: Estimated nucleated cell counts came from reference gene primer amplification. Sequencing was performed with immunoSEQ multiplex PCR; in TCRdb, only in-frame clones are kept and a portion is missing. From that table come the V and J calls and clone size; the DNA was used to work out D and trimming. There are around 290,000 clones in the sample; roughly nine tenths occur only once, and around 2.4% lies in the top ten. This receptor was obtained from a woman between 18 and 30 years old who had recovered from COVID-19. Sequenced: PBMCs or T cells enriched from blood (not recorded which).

The CDR3 spells CAISESEAGQETQYF. The CDR3 bases are TGTGCCATCAGTGAGTCGGAGGCGGGACAAGAGACCCAGTACTTC. V is TRBV10-3 and J is TRBJ2-5, with TRBD2 as a possible D gene (6 bases). CDR3 length equals 15 residues. Trimming removed 0 bases at V and 2 bases at J, with 10 bases between. The germline V gene has CDR1 ENHRY and CDR2 SYGVKD.